A selection of T cell receptor beta chains follows, all from one sample in a study of T cells in localized non-small cell lung cancer. Profiled with immunoSEQ multiplex PCR; TCRdb holds only in-frame clones, not every one. Of tens of thousands of clones in the sample, 70% to 85% are singletons; the top ten hold 2.4%. Material: peripheral blood, obtained before any cancer treatment. The receptors come from a man aged 40 to 75 with stage I lung adenocarcinoma. Both conserved end residues are part of each CDR3. A D gene is named only where the DNA matches it firmly. Clone size is not always given. Where it is, it says once, few, many or a class for expanded clones.

clone_size | j_call | v_call | d_call | cdr3_nt | cdr3_aa
once | TRBJ2-3 | TRBV5-1 | - | TGCGCCAGCAGCTTGCACACCTCAGATACGCAGTATTTT | CASSLHTSDTQYF
- | TRBJ2-1 | TRBV12-5 | TRBD2 | TGTGCTAGTGGCCGCGGGACTAGCGGGAGTAATGAGCAGTTCTTC | CASGRGTSGSNEQFF
- | TRBJ2-7 | TRBV20-1 | - | TGCAGTGCTAGTGGACCCGCCGGGCAGTACTTC | CSASGPAGQYF
- | TRBJ2-1 | TRBV4-1 | - | TGCGCCAGCAGCCAAGGGGCGGTTAGTCTTTACAATGAGCAGTTCTTC | CASSQGAVSLYNEQFF
- | TRBJ1-1 | TRBV4-1 | - | TGCGCCAGCAGCCCCAGTCTCCTGTTTGTGGATCAGAGACAAAACTTT | CASSPSLLFVDQRQNF
once | TRBJ2-7 | TRBV2 | - | TGTGCCAGCAGTGTCCAGGGCGCTACTGGCTACGAGCAGTACTTC | CASSVQGATGYEQYF
- | TRBJ1-1 | TRBV15 | - | TGTGCCACCAGCGGCGTACAGTCAGTCTTGGAACACACTGAAGCTTTCTTT | CATSGVQSVLEHTEAFF
- | TRBJ2-3 | TRBV18 | - | TGTGCCAGCTCGCGAGGACAGCCGAGCACAGATACGCAGTATTTT | CASSRGQPSTDTQYF
once | TRBJ2-5 | TRBV5-1 | TRBD2 | TGCGCCAGCAGCCACGATTCGGGAGCGGGGGGGGAGACCCAGTACTTC | CASSHDSGAGGETQYF
- | TRBJ2-5 | TRBV27 | - | TGTGCCAGCAGTTCTCAGAGGGGAAATGAGACCCAGTACTTC | CASSSQRGNETQYF
- | TRBJ1-5 | TRBV28 | - | TGTGCCAGCAGGCCGGCAGGGGTGAATCAGCCCCAGCATTTT | CASRPAGVNQPQHF
- | TRBJ2-3 | TRBV4-2 | TRBD2 | TGTGCCAGCAGCCTCCCTTACACGGGAGGGTCAGATACGCAGTATTTT | CASSLPYTGGSDTQYF
once | TRBJ1-2 | TRBV6-1 | - | TGTGCCAGCAGTCTAAGGGAAGACTATGGCTACACCTTC | CASSLREDYGYTF
- | TRBJ2-7 | TRBV5-4 | - | TGTGCCAGCAGTATAGGGTCCTACGAGCAGTACTTC | CASSIGSYEQYF
- | TRBJ2-5 | TRBV5-6 | - | TGTGCCAGCAGCCCAGGCGGCGCCCAAGAGACCCAGTACTTC | CASSPGGAQETQYF